The T cell receptor (beta chain) described here comes from a study of blood T cells in healthy people across ages. Looked up from germline, CDR1 is MNHEY and CDR2 is SMNVEV (reference sequence). The length of the CDR3 is 15 residues. Total RNA extracted from each sample amounted to at least 6 micrograms. Through a sample-barcoded 5' primer and a J-beta primer mix, a second PCR was run for roughly 6 to 12 cycles. A 12-random-nucleotide template-switch adaptor tagged each cDNA molecule. MiXCR, applied by TCRdb to the 5' RACE reads, yields one record per CDR3 protein. The sample yields roughly 1,700,000 distinct CDR3 sequences, roughly 27% seen once. A note on this clonotype: A read error may produce the germline difference seen at one junction end.

The V and J genes are TRBV27 and TRBJ2-7, with TRBD1 identical over 7 bases. What was sequenced was blood. The receptor comes from a young woman in good health. The CDR3: CANSLRQGYTYEQYF. The CDR3 DNA reads TGTGCCAACAGTTTAAGACAGGGCTACACCTACGAGCAGTACTTC.